What follows describes a single T cell receptor (beta chain). The data were produced by immunoSEQ multiplex PCR, yet TCRdb's version contains in-frame clones alone and is incomplete. Of under 200,000 clones in the sample, around 94% are singletons; the top ten hold about 0.31%. Autoimmune disease history or systemic immunosuppression barred patients. The V end lost 4 bases, the J end lost 3 bases, and 13 bases lay between the germline ends. The CDR3 has 15 amino acids. CDR1 is MNHEY, CDR2 SVGAGI, per germline. The data belong to a study of OX40 agonist ivuxolimab in advanced cancers. Study context: Treatment of patients was with ivuxolimab, an agonistic anti-OX40 (CD134) antibody.

The chain combines TRBV6-5 with TRBJ2-4, with a tentative D call TRBD2 (6 bases). Sequences were derived from CD4+ or CD8+ T cells sorted from blood, sampled in a trial of the OX40 agonist ivuxolimab. The clonotype comes from an adult with an advanced solid tumor such as melanoma, head and neck, liver or kidney cancer. CDR3 amino acids: CASSSTRVGKNIQYF. As DNA, the CDR3 is TGTGCCAGCAGTTCGACTAGAGTGGGCAAAAACATTCAGTACTTC.